The present TCR beta chain was sequenced within a study of neurological immune-mediated disorders. General study results and limits: One related-CDR3 cluster, found by phylogenetic grouping, held repertoires of 18 of 34 multiple sclerosis patients and is a possible signature.

PBMCs stored at -80 C, numbering 2 million, were the origin of the unsorted libraries. This clonotype was observed at least ten times. What it binds is unknown. TCRdb processed the 5' RACE reads anew with MiXCR; each CDR3 protein has one entry. The sample yields just under 60,000 distinct CDR3 sequences, 2% to 3% seen once. The clonotype comes from a middle-aged man with multiple sclerosis. Input material: PBMCs.

The CDR3 DNA is TGCAGTGCTAGAGTGGGGGAAAACATTCAGTACTTC. This codes for CSARVGENIQYF. This chain links TRBV20-1 with TRBJ2-4; either TRBD1 or TRBD2 may fit D (5 bases each). Trimming removed 1 base from V and 5 bases from J, with 6 bases in between. Germline lookup yields CDR1 DFQATT and CDR2 SNEGSKA (reference sequence). CDR3 length: 12 amino acids.